The clone carrying this T cell receptor (beta chain) was detected only once. Its antigen is still unknown. The CDR3 length is 17 residues. The V gene's germline CDR1 is MNHNS and CDR2 SASEGT. V lost 4 bases and J lost 2; bases outside the gene matches: 8. This sample was taken from a study of cytomegalovirus exposure and HLA in healthy donors. Study conclusions and caveats: Most of the TCR beta V segments (in an earlier analysis) were productive either about 87% or about 30% of the time. The study recorded some 160 TCR beta chains that were cytomegalovirus-associated. Follow-up analysis later connected one missense variant in DCLRE1C with trimming of TCR beta V- and J-genes.

Both 60 Vbeta primers and 13 Jbeta primers went into the PCR. Repertoires were generated with immunoSEQ multiplex PCR, while TCRdb's copy carries only in-frame clones and drops some. The sample has 150,000 or so clones, around 77% seen once. Sample: PBMCs. This sequence joins TRBV6-1 and TRBJ1-3; the match to TRBD1 covers 10 bases. This TCR came from a woman aged 40 to 50 in good health and CMV-seronegative. For the CDR3, the DNA is TGTGCCAGCAGTGGAACAGGACAGGGGGGGACTGGAAACACCATATATTTT. Residues: CASSGTGQGGTGNTIYF.